The clone carrying this T cell receptor beta chain was detected many times. The data stem from a study of early T cells in non-severe SARS-CoV-2 infection. Overall study: The chains were unpaired, and the sequenced material was bulk RNA from unsorted whole blood.

The CDR3 extends over 16 amino acids. Looked up from germline, CDR1 is SGDLS and CDR2 is YYNGEE. The germline V and J ends were trimmed by 1 base and 1 base, with 11 bases remaining between them. The TCR library protocol was used to attach unique molecular identifiers. These identifiers were attached to individual cDNA molecules. TCRdb recomputed calls from the 5' RACE reads with MiXCR, one row per CDR3 protein. This sample has some 80,000 distinct CDR3 sequences, with approximately 12% found just once. The sequence came from an adult who was a healthcare worker with PCR-confirmed SARS-CoV-2 infection or an uninfected control (not recorded which). The donor label of this sample is uncertain. This sample comprised whole blood, obtained at baseline. The V and J genes are TRBV9 and TRBJ2-2; D remains ambiguous. CDR3 sequence reads: CASSVTLAGNTGELFF. CDR3 bases: TGTGCCAGCAGCGTAACTCTGGCAGGGAACACCGGGGAGCTGTTTTTT.